Presented here are 5 T cell receptor beta chains from one specimen sequenced in a study of shared clonotypes between healthy human individuals. Only in-frame clones appear in the TCRdb table, and some are missing; sequencing was by immunoSEQ multiplex PCR. The repertoire holds more than 2,000,000 clones, with around nine tenths as singletons. Sequencing was carried out using naive CD4+ T cells sorted from blood. Stated subset: CD45RA+ positively selected. Receptors originate from a man younger than 35 in good health.

V and J are TRBV5-1 and TRBJ1-6; D gene unclear. This CDR3 is built from 15 residues. The ends were cut back, 0 bases at V and 9 bases at J, with 13 bases in the middle. CDR1 SGHRS and CDR2 YFSETQ come from the germline V gene. CDR3 loop: CASSLEVTSRSPLHF. CDR3 sequence (DNA): TGCGCCAGCAGCTTGGAAGTGACAAGCCGTTCACCCCTCCACTTT.

The V call is TRBV11-2, the J call TRBJ1-6, with D hard to call. The CDR3 spans 14 residues. CDR1 and CDR2 from the germline V gene are SGHAT and FQNNGV. Between the trimmed V and J ends, which lost 5 bases and 5 bases, there was a span of 10 bases. The CDR3 spells CASSPDWDNSPLHF. CDR3 nucleotides: TGTGCCAGCAGCCCGGACTGGGATAATTCACCCCTCCACTTT. Drawing the rest from reference TRBV11-2 and TRBJ1-6, the complete variable domain is EAGVAQSPRYKIIEKRQSVAFWCNPISGHATLYWYQQILGQGPKLLIQFQNNGVVDDSQLPKDRFSAERLKGVDSTLKIQPAKLEDSAVYLCASSPDWDNSPLHFGNGTRLTVT.

The rearrangement joins TRBV28 to TRBJ2-1; 9 bases map to TRBD1. Trimming at V came to 2 bases and at J to 8 bases, leaving 10 bases not matched to a gene. Germline CDR1 MDHEN, CDR2 SYDVKM. CDR3 size: 16 residues. In DNA, the CDR3 is TGTGCCAGCAGTTTACGAGGGGGACAGGGCCGATATGAGCAGTTCTTC. This translates into CASSLRGGQGRYEQFF.

The chain has TRBV6-4 and TRBJ1-1; 9 nucleotides match TRBD1. The CDR3 spans 15 residues. Trimming took 2 bases from V and 5 from J; bases not matched to a gene: 6. Germline V lookup: CDR1 MRHNA, CDR2 SNTAGT. In DNA, the CDR3 is TGTGCCAGCAGTGACGCACAGGGGGCGAGGACTGAAGCTTTCTTT. Its translation: CASSDAQGARTEAFF.

J is TRBJ2-3 and V is TRBV19, with D maybe TRBD2 (5 bases). The CDR3 sequence is 14 residues long. Germline V CDR1 and CDR2: LNHDA, SQIVND (reference sequence). Trimming shortened V by 3 bases and J by 4 bases, and 11 bases separated the two germline ends. The CDR3 loop is CASSISSGSDTQYF. The CDR3, as DNA: TGTGCCAGTAGTATTAGTTCGGGGTCAGATACGCAGTATTTT.